This section outlines one T cell receptor beta chain sequence together with its context. The data were produced by immunoSEQ multiplex PCR, yet TCRdb's version contains in-frame clones alone and is incomplete. The sample includes around 250,000 clones, over 80% of them seen just once. The data originate from a study of blood T cell repertoires in COVID-19. Germline lookup yields CDR1 MNHEY and CDR2 SVGAGI. The ends lost 8 bases at V and 6 bases at J; junction bases unmatched: 3. The CDR3 is 13 amino acids. Material: peripheral blood. This clonotype was sampled from a man aged 60 to 75 who had recovered from COVID-19. The genes are TRBV6-5 and TRBJ2-2; 10 nucleotides match TRBD2. CDR3 protein: CASHGTSAGELFF. CDR3 bases: TGTGCCAGCCATGGGACTAGCGCCGGGGAGCTGTTTTTT.